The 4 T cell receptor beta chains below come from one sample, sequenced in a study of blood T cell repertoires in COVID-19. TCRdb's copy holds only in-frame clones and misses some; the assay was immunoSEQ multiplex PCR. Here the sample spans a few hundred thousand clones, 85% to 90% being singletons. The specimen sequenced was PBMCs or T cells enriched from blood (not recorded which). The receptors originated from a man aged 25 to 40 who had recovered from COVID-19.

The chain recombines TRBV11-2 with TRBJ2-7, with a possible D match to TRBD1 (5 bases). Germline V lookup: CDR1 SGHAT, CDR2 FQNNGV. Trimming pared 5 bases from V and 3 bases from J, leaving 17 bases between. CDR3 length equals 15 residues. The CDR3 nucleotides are TGTGCCAGCAGCGACTCCGTAGGGGCCTACTACGAGCAGTACTTC. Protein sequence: CASSDSVGAYYEQYF.

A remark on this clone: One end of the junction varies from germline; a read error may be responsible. CDR3 in amino acids: CASSLATGADEKLFF. The CDR3 DNA reads TGTGCCAGCAGCCTAGCCACAGGGGCTGATGAAAAACTGTTTTTT. The chain links TRBV7-9 to TRBJ1-4; 7 bases align to TRBD1. This CDR3 has 15 amino acids. The germline V gene encodes CDR1 SEHNR and CDR2 FQNEAQ (reference sequence). The whole variable domain, filled in from reference TRBV7-9 and TRBJ1-4, reads DTGVSQNPRHKITKRGQNVTFRCDPISEHNRLYWYRQTLGQGPEFLTYFQNEAQLEKSRLLSDRFSAERPKGSFSTLEIQRTEQGDSAMYLCASSLATGADEKLFFGSGTQLSVL.

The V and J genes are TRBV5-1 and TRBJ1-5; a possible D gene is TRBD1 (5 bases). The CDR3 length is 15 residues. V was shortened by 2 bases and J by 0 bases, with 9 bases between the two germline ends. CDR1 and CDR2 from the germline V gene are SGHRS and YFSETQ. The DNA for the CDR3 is TGCGCCAGCAGCTTTTCGGGGGGTAGCAATCAGCCCCAGCATTTT. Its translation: CASSFSGGSNQPQHF.

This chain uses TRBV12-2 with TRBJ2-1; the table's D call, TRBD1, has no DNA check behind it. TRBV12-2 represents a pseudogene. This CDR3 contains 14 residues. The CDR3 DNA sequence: TGTGCAAGTCGCCGGACAGGGAGGTACAATGAGCAGTTCTTC. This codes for CASRRTGRYNEQFF.